Ten or more counts support the clone carrying this T cell receptor beta chain. Antigen specificity is unknown. This entry comes from a study of T-cell reconstitution after alpha-beta-depleted transplantation in children. Preparing the TCRbeta library involved the use of unique molecular identifiers. TCRdb recomputed calls from the PCR reads with MiXCR, one row per CDR3 protein. Of fewer than 1 million distinct CDR3 sequences in the sample, roughly 16% were seen once. General observations from the study: Expanded clones from the graft, numbering several hundred, reportedly supplied alpha-beta T cells about two months after transplant. Newly produced T cells mostly accounted for T-cell counts and diversity one year post-transplant.

With 2 bases removed from V and 5 bases from J, the gap between germline ends came to 16 bases. Germline CDR1 is KGHSH and CDR2 is LQKENI. This CDR3 region has 16 residues. This clonotype originated in a male patient between 10 and 17 years old who had a stem cell transplant for acute lymphoblastic leukemia, so the T cells may come from the graft donor. The sequencing used PBMCs, mostly from graft donor cells, collected 360 days after TCRalphabeta/CD19-depleted stem cell transplant. The V call is TRBV18, the J call TRBJ2-1; tentatively, D is TRBD2 (7 bases). The CDR3 nucleotides are TGTGCCAGCTCACCAAGTCTCAGGGGAGGGAACAATGAGCAGTTCTTC. It yields the protein CASSPSLRGGNNEQFF.